The rows below give T cell receptor beta chains drawn from one sample of a study of T cells after yellow fever vaccination. TCRdb re-called the 5' RACE reads with MiXCR, one entry per CDR3 protein. Among 100,000 to 150,000 distinct CDR3 sequences listed, roughly 15% were seen once. The sample in question was CD8+ T cells sorted from PBMCs, obtained 5 days after the yellow fever booster vaccination. These receptors were obtained from a man aged 18 to 35 who received the YFV17D yellow fever vaccine. Both conserved end residues are trimmed from each CDR3. Each record gives: V gene, CDR3 protein.

v_gene: TRBV27
CDR3aa: ASSFLGEGNEQF

v_gene: TRBV5-1
CDR3aa: ASSWGTGGRADTQY

v_gene: TRBV2
CDR3aa: ASSEGFGAGYEQY

v_gene: TRBV5-1
CDR3aa: ASSLEGQGYSPLH

v_gene: TRBV7-2
CDR3aa: ASSLGSRVAGELF

v_gene: TRBV7-2
CDR3aa: ASRGGTQIGTQQF

v_gene: TRBV20-1
CDR3aa: SARGQGENIQY

v_gene: TRBV15
CDR3aa: ATSRDPTWGTGELF

v_gene: TRBV5-4
CDR3aa: ASSFWSANSPLH

v_gene: TRBV4-1
CDR3aa: ASSQEGRNTEAF

v_gene: TRBV20-1
CDR3aa: SARGRGLLPTDTQY

v_gene: TRBV7-8
CDR3aa: ASSFGTRGMNTEAF

v_gene: TRBV7-9
CDR3aa: ASSQHGNTEAF

v_gene: TRBV12-3/TRBV12-4
CDR3aa: ASSLDAGQGGTEAF

v_gene: TRBV14
CDR3aa: ASSHTDRGTEAF

v_gene: TRBV14
CDR3aa: ASSQDPEYQETQY

v_gene: TRBV6-2/TRBV6-3
CDR3aa: ASSWQNYEQY

v_gene: TRBV5-1
CDR3aa: ASSLSFGWDEQF

v_gene: TRBV4-1
CDR3aa: ASSHPTGGTIYGYT

v_gene: TRBV15
CDR3aa: ATSPGTGGITETQY

v_gene: TRBV4-3
CDR3aa: ASSQATVRGREETQY

v_gene: TRBV28
CDR3aa: ASSLDPGGYNEQF

v_gene: TRBV4-3
CDR3aa: ASSQDRVFGGSTTEAF

v_gene: TRBV10-3
CDR3aa: AISGDWTGLNTGELF

v_gene: TRBV15
CDR3aa: ATSSDLLANYEQY

v_gene: TRBV5-1
CDR3aa: ASSTQAYQETQY